One sample yielded the 24 T cell receptor beta chains listed below, sequenced in a study of T cell repertoires in cytomegalovirus infection (dated by TCRdb to about 2019). The treatment or condition label, as the study defines it: in vitro stimulation with specific CMV peptide epitopes to enrich CMV-specific T cells. Sequenced on an Illumina HiSeq 1500. The public reads were reprocessed in TCRdb via fastp at Q25 and MiXCR, keeping in-frame beta chains. Every CDR3 protein is listed once, alongside the most common genes and DNA of its rows. The sample records about 71,000 distinct CDR3 sequences, approximately 22% of which are singletons. The biggest ten clones account for about 72% of the sample. Antigen specificity for these receptors is unknown. Source: CD8+ T cells from cultured PBMCs, taken from culture after CMV antigen stimulation. All receptors derive from a human donor in good health (CMV status not recorded). Some clones in this sample may be carry-over from other donors' samples.

Only a few counts were recorded for this clonotype. The chain carries TRBV20-1 and TRBJ2-7, with D hard to call. The V gene's germline CDR1 is DFQATT and CDR2 SNEGSKA (reference sequence). The CDR3 runs to 12 residues. V was shortened by 1 base and J by 6 bases, with 10 bases between the two germline ends. DNA of the CDR3: TGCAGTGCTAGAGCCCCCCCAGGCGAGCAGTACTTC. Protein sequence: CSARAPPGEQYF.

V and J are TRBV27 and TRBJ2-1; the D is unclear. The germline gives CDR1 MNHEY, CDR2 SMNVEV (reference sequence). Deletions cut 1 base from V and 11 bases from J, with 9 bases between. The length of the CDR3 is 12 residues. CDR3 in DNA: TGTGCCAGCAGTTTATATATAGGAAAGCAGTTCTTC. Translating it yields CASSLYIGKQFF.

The chain couples TRBV6-1 to TRBJ1-3, with D possibly TRBD1 on 5 matching bases. The CDR3 is 14 amino acids. V was pared by 3 bases and J by 3 bases, with 9 bases between. The germline CDR1 and CDR2 sequences are MNHNS and SASEGT. The CDR3, as DNA: TGTGCCAGCAGTGACGGGGGTTATGGAAACACCATATATTTT. This gives the protein CASSDGGYGNTIYF.

Only a few counts were recorded for this clonotype. The chain has TRBV6-6 and TRBJ1-4; unclear D gene. Germline CDR1 is MNHNY and CDR2 is SVGAGI (reference sequence). CDR3 size: 11 residues. Trimming took 4 bases from V and 7 from J, leaving 4 bases between them. In DNA form, the CDR3 reads TGTGCCAGCAGTTTGAGTGAAAAACTGTTTTTT. Translated: CASSLSEKLFF.

The J gene is TRBJ2-7, the V gene TRBV7-2, with D hard to call. CDR1 SGHTA and CDR2 FQGNSA come from the germline V gene. This CDR3 is built from 11 residues. V was clipped by 1 base and J by 12 bases, with 10 bases between them. The CDR3 DNA follows: TGTGCCAGCAGCTTAGACGGCGTCGGGTACTTC. This sequence encodes CASSLDGVGYF.

The chain employs TRBV5-8 and TRBJ1-2; D may be TRBD1 (6 bases). Trimming cost V 3 bases and J 8 bases, with 17 bases left between them. The germline V gene encodes CDR1 SGHTS and CDR2 YDEGEE. The CDR3 consists of 14 residues. CDR3: CASSSGDYREGYTF. DNA of the CDR3: TGTGCCAGCAGCTCGGGTGACTACAGGGAGGGCTACACCTTC.

The chain combines TRBV6-2 or TRBV6-3 with TRBJ1-5, with a tentative D call TRBD1 (6 bases). The CDR3 spans 15 residues. Germline V CDR1 and CDR2: MNHEY, SVGEGT. The V gene lost 2 bases and the J gene lost 7 bases, with 15 bases spanning the gap. The DNA for the CDR3 is TGTGCCAGCAGTTACGATACCAGGGGATGGCAGCCCCAGCATTTT. Protein product: CASSYDTRGWQPQHF.

This clonotype was picked up a small number of times. V gene TRBV7-8 combines with J gene TRBJ2-5; TRBD1 might be the D (6 bases). The CDR3 extends over 13 amino acids. V shed 5 bases and J shed 3 bases, with 10 bases lying between them. Germline values: CDR1 SGHVS, CDR2 FQNEAQ. DNA for the CDR3: TGTGCCAGCAGCCAGACAGGCGAAGAGACCCAGTACTTC. Protein sequence: CASSQTGEETQYF.

This clonotype occurred a few times. The J gene is TRBJ1-4, the V gene TRBV10-3, with no clear D. The CDR3 loop spans 13 amino acids. Per germline, CDR1 ENHRY and CDR2 SYGVKD. Trimming removed 6 bases from V and 0 bases from J, with 5 bases in between. CDR3 bases: TGTGCCATCAGGGGAGCAACTAATGAAAAACTGTTTTTT. Residues: CAIRGATNEKLFF.

This chain uses TRBV20-1 with TRBJ1-1; 8 positions match TRBD1. This CDR3 is built from 11 residues. V was clipped by 0 bases and J by 10 bases; unmatched bases: 1. The germline V gene encodes CDR1 DFQATT and CDR2 SNEGSKA (reference sequence). Here the CDR3 DNA reads TGCAGTGCTAGAGAGACAGGGGCAGCTTTCTTT. Translating gives CSARETGAAFF.

This clonotype has just a few counts. The chain has TRBV7-9 and TRBJ2-7; 8 bases are a match to TRBD1. The CDR3 consists of 15 residues. Trimming took 6 bases from V and 3 from J; bases not matched to a gene: 10. The germline V gene has CDR1 SEHNR and CDR2 FQNEAQ (reference sequence). The CDR3 here is CASSQTGGRHYEQYF. The CDR3 region has the DNA TGTGCCAGCAGTCAAACAGGGGGAAGACACTACGAGCAGTACTTC.

The chain joins TRBV4-2 to TRBJ1-1; 12 positions agree with TRBD1. Germline lookup yields CDR1 LGHNA and CDR2 YNFKEQ. The CDR3 is 16 amino acids. V shed 4 bases and J 7 bases; nucleotides not matched to a gene: 10. The CDR3 DNA is TGTGCCAGCAGCCTGGGGACAGGGGGCGTAGATGATGAAGCTTTCTTT. Amino acids: CASSLGTGGVDDEAFF.

This clonotype was seen a few times. This chain connects TRBV7-2 to TRBJ2-5; the D is unclear. Trimming cost V 2 bases and J 4 bases, with 14 bases left between them. This CDR3 comprises 15 residues. Germline loops: CDR1 SGHTA, CDR2 FQGNSA. In nucleotides, the CDR3 is TGTGCCAGCAGCTTACATATTCGTAGAGGAGAGACCCAGTACTTC. The encoded protein is CASSLHIRRGETQYF.

Only a few counts were recorded for this clonotype. The chain has TRBV9 and TRBJ1-1; 7 nucleotides match TRBD1. The CDR3 runs 11 residues. Trimming took 4 bases from V and 11 from J; bases not matched to a gene: 5. CDR1 and CDR2 (germline): SGDLS, YYNGEE. CDR3 nucleotides: TGTGCCAGCAGCCCCCGGGACAGTGCTTTCTTT. Protein sequence: CASSPRDSAFF.

This clonotype came up a few times. The chain employs TRBV11-2 and TRBJ2-1; D call uncertain. The CDR3 runs to 16 residues. V lost 4 bases and J lost 0, with 13 bases in between. From germline, CDR1 is SGHAT and CDR2 FQNNGV. The CDR3 DNA reads TGTGCCAGCAGCTCGGCAGGCTGGAGCTCCTACAATGAGCAGTTCTTC. As protein: CASSSAGWSSYNEQFF.

The CDR3 loop reads CASSVLSNQPQHF. CDR3 bases: TGTGCCAGCAGTGTACTTAGCAATCAGCCCCAGCATTTT. J is TRBJ1-5 and V is TRBV6-1; no reliable D call. The CDR3 consists of 13 residues. Germline CDR1 MNHNS, CDR2 SASEGT. Between the trimmed V and J ends, which lost 4 bases and 0 bases, there was a span of 4 bases.

The chain joins TRBV7-9 to TRBJ1-1, with 7 bases identical to TRBD1. The J segment lost 7 bases and the V segment lost 4 bases, leaving 15 bases of the junction unmatched. From germline, CDR1 is SEHNR and CDR2 FQNEAQ (reference sequence). This CDR3 spans 16 amino acids. The CDR3 here is CASSYDRVAAGSEAFF. The CDR3 DNA follows: TGTGCCAGCAGCTACGACAGGGTGGCGGCTGGGAGTGAAGCTTTCTTT.

The rearrangement uses TRBV7-9 and TRBJ2-5; D is ambiguous. The CDR3 sequence is 13 residues long. Germline V gives CDR1 SEHNR, CDR2 FQNEAQ (reference sequence). Trimming took off 4 bases at V and 1 base at J, with 7 bases between the two ends. The CDR3 spells CASSSHSQETQYF. The CDR3 DNA reads TGTGCCAGCAGCTCTCACAGCCAAGAGACCCAGTACTTC.

There are a few counts of this clonotype. This chain connects TRBV24-1 to TRBJ2-1, with TRBD2 matching 9 bases. The J segment lost 4 bases and the V segment lost 4 bases, leaving 7 bases of the junction unmatched. Germline lookup yields CDR1 KGHDR and CDR2 SFDVKD. The CDR3 totals 16 residues. CDR3 sequence reads: CATSDRSGGGYNEQFF. The CDR3 nucleotides read TGTGCCACCAGTGACCGTAGCGGGGGAGGTTACAATGAGCAGTTCTTC.

The rearrangement joins TRBV7-3 to TRBJ1-1; D is unresolved. This CDR3 comprises 11 residues. Deletions cut 1 base from V and 10 bases from J, with 7 bases between. Germline lookup yields CDR1 SGHTA and CDR2 FQGTGA. The CDR3 nucleotides are TGTGCCAGCAGCTTAAACCAAGGAGCTTTCTTT. Its protein product is CASSLNQGAFF.

This clonotype was seen more than once but under ten times. CDR3 nucleotide sequence: TGCGCCAGCAGCCCCAAGGACGGTCCAGGTGGTAACTATGGCTACACCTTC. Its translation: CASSPKDGPGGNYGYTF. V is TRBV4-1 and J is TRBJ1-2; D remains unclear. V was shortened by 4 bases and J by 1 base, with 19 bases between the two germline ends. This CDR3 contains 17 residues. Germline assignment: CDR1 MGHRA and CDR2 YSYEKL.

This clonotype appeared a few times. The V gene is TRBV7-2, the J gene TRBJ2-1; D uncertain. With 3 bases removed from V and 7 bases from J, the gap between germline ends came to 10 bases. The CDR3 loop spans 13 amino acids. Germline values: CDR1 SGHTA, CDR2 FQGNSA. CDR3 DNA sequence: TGTGCCAGCAGCTTTGTATCAGAAAATGAGCAGTTCTTC. The encoded protein is CASSFVSENEQFF.

In its sample, this clonotype was seen once. This chain connects TRBV7-9 to TRBJ2-7, with D unclear. Deletions cut 5 bases from V and 0 bases from J, with 11 bases between. This CDR3 has 14 residues. Germline CDR1 reads SEHNR; CDR2 reads FQNEAQ (reference sequence). CDR3 nucleotides: TGTGCCAGCAGCCCCAGGAACACCTCCTACGAGCAGTACTTC. It codes for CASSPRNTSYEQYF.

This clonotype was found a few times. The V gene is TRBV7-2, the J gene TRBJ2-5; D gene ambiguous. CDR1 and CDR2 (germline): SGHTA, FQGNSA. The V end lost 0 bases, the J end lost 0 bases, and 5 bases lay between the germline ends. The CDR3 has 14 amino acids. The CDR3 DNA reads TGTGCCAGCAGCTTAGCCGGGTACCAAGAGACCCAGTACTTC. This codes for CASSLAGYQETQYF.